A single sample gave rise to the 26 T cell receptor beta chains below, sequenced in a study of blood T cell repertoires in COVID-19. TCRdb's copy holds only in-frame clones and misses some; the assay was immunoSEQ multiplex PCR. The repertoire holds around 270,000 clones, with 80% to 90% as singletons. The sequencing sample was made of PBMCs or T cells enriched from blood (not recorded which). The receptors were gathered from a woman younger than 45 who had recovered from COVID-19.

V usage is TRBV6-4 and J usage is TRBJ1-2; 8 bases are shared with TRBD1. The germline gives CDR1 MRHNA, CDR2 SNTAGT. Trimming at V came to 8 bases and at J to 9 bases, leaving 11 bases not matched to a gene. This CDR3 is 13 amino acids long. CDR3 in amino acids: CASSPTGDGSYTF. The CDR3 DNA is TGTGCCAGCTCCCCGACAGGGGACGGTAGCTACACCTTC.

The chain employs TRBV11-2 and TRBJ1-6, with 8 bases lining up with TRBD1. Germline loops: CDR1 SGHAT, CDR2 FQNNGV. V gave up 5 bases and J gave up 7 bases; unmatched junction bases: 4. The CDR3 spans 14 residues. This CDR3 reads CASSGAGGNSPLHF. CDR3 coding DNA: TGTGCCAGCAGCGGTGCAGGGGGCAATTCACCCCTCCACTTT.

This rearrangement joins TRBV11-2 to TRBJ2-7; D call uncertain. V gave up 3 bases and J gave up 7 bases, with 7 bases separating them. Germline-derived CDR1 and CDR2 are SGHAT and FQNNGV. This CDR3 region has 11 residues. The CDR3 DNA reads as TGTGCCAGCAGCTTGTTCTATGAGCAGTACTTC. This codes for CASSLFYEQYF.

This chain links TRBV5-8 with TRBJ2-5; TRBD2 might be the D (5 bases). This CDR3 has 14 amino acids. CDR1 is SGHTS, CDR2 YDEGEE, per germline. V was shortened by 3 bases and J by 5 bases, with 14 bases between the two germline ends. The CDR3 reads CASSSSPGYETQYF. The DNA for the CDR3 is TGTGCCAGCAGCTCCTCCCCGGGGTACGAGACCCAGTACTTC.

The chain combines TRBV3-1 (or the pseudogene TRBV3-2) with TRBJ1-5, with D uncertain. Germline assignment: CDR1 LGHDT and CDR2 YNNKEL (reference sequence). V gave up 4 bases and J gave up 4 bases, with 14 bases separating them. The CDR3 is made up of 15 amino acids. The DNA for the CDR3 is TGTGCCAGCAGCCTAACCGGGGAAAAAAATCAGCCCCAGCATTTT. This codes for CASSLTGEKNQPQHF.

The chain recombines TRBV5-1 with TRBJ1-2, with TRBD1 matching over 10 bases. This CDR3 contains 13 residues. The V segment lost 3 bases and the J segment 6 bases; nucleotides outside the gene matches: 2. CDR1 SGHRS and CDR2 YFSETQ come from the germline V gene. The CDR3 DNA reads TGCGCCAGCAGCTGGGGACAGGGGAATGGCTACACCTTC. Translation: CASSWGQGNGYTF.

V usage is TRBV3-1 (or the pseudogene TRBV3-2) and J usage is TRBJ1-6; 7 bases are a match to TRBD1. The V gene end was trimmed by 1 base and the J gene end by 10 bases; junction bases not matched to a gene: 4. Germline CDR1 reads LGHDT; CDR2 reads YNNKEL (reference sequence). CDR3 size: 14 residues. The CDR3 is CASSQGHRGSPLHF. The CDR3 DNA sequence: TGTGCCAGCAGCCAAGGGCACAGGGGCTCACCCCTCCACTTT.

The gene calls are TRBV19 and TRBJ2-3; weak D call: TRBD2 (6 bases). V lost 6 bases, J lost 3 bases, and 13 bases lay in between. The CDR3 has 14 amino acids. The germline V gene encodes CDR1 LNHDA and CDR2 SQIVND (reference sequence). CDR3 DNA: TGTGCCAGTAGGGACGGGAGAAGGACAGATACGCAGTATTTT. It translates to CASRDGRRTDTQYF.

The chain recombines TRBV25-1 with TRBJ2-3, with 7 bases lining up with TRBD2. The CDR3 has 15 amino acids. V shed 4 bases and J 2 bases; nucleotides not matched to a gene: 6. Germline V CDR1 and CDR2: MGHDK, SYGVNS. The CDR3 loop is CASSVRGFYTDTQYF. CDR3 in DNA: TGTGCCAGCAGTGTGCGGGGGTTTTACACAGATACGCAGTATTTT.

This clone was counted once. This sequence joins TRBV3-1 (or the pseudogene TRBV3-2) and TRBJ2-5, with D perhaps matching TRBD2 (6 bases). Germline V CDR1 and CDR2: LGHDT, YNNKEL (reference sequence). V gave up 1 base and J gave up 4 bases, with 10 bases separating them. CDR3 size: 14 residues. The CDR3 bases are TGTGCCAGCAGCCAAGGGAGGGGTACAGAGACCCAGTACTTC. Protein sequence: CASSQGRGTETQYF.

In nucleotides, the CDR3 is TGTGCCAGCAGCCAAGACAGGGAGGTGTATTTT. It yields the protein CASSQDREVYF. The chain employs TRBV14 and TRBJ2-3; a possible D gene is TRBD2 (6 bases). The CDR3 is 11 residues long. Germline assignment: CDR1 SGHDN and CDR2 FVKESK. V was cut by 0 bases and J by 14 bases, with 9 bases left in between.

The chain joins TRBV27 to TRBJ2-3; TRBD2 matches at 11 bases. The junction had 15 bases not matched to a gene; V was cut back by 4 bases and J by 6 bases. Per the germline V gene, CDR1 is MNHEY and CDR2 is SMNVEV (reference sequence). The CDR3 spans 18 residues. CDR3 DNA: TGTGCCAGCAGTTCAACCTTTCGCACTAGCGGGGGAGGGGATACGCAGTATTTT. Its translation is CASSSTFRTSGGGDTQYF.

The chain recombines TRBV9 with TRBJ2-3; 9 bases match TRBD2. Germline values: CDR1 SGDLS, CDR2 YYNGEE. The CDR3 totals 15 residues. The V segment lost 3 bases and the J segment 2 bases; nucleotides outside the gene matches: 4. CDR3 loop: CASSALAGATDTQYF. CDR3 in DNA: TGTGCCAGCAGCGCTTTAGCGGGAGCCACAGATACGCAGTATTTT.

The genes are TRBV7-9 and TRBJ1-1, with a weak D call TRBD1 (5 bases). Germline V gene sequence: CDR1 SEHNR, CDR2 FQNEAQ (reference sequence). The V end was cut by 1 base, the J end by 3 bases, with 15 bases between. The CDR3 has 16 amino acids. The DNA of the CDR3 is TGTGCCAGCAGCTTAGTACTGGCAGGGAGGTACACTGAAGCTTTCTTT. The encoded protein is CASSLVLAGRYTEAFF.

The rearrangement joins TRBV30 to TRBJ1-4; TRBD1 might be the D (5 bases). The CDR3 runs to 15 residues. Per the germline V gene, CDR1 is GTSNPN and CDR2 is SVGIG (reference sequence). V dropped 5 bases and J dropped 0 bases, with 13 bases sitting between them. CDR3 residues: CAWARGGATNEKLFF. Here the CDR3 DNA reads TGTGCCTGGGCCCGGGGGGGTGCAACTAATGAAAAACTGTTTTTT.

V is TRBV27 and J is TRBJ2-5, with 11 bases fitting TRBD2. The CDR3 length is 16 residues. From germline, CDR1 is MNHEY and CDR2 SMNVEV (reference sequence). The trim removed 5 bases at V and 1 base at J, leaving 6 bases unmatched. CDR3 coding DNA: TGTGCCAGCAGTCTTAGACTAGCGGGGCCCCAAGAGACCCAGTACTTC. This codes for CASSLRLAGPQETQYF.

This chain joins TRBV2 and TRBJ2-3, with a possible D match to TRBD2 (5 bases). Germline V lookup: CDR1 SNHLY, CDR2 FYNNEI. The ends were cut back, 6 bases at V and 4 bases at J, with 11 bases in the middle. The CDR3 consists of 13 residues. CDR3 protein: CASRLGRADTQYF. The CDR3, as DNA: TGTGCCAGCAGGTTAGGGCGGGCAGATACGCAGTATTTT.

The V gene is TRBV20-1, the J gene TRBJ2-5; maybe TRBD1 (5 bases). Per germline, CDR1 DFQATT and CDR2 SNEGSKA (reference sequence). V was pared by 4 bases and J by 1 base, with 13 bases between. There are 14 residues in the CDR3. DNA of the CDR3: TGCAGTGCTATTGAAGACAGTTTCCAAGAGACCCAGTACTTC. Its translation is CSAIEDSFQETQYF.

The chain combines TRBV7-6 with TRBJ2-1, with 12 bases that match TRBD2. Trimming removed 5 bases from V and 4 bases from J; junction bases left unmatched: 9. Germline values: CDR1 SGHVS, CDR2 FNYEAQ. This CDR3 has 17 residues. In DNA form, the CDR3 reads TGTGCCAGCAGCCTAAGACTAGCGGGGGTTCCATACAATGAGCAGTTCTTC. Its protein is CASSLRLAGVPYNEQFF.

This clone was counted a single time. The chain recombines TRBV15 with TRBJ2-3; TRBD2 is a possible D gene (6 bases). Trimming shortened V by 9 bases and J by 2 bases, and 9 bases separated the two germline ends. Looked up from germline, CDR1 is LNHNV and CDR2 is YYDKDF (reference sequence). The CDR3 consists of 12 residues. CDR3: CATTGDTDTQYF. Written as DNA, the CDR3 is TGTGCCACGACGGGGGACACAGATACGCAGTATTTT.

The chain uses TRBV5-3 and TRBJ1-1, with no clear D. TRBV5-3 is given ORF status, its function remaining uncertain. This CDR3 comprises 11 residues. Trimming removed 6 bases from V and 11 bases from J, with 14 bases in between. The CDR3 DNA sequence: TGTGCCAGAAAACCCCCCCAGCGGGCTTTCTTT. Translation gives CARKPPQRAFF.

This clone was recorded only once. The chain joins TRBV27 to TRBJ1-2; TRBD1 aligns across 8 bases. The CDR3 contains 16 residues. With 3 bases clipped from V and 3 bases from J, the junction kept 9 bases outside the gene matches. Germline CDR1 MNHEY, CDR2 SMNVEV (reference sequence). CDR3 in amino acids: CASSFYYTDRDYGYTF. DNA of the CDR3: TGTGCCAGCAGTTTTTATTACACGGACAGGGACTATGGCTACACCTTC.

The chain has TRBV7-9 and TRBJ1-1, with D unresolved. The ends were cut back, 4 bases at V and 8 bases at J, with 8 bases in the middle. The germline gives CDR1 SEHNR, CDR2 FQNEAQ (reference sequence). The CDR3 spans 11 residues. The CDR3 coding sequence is TGTGCCAGCAGCTCCGTTTCCGAAGCTTTCTTT. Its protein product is CASSSVSEAFF.

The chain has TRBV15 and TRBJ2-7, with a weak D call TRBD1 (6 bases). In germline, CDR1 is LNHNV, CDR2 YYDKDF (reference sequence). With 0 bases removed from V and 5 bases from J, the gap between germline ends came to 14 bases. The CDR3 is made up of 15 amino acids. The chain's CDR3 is CATSRDNQGSDEQYF. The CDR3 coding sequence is TGTGCCACCAGCAGAGATAATCAGGGGTCCGACGAGCAGTACTTC.

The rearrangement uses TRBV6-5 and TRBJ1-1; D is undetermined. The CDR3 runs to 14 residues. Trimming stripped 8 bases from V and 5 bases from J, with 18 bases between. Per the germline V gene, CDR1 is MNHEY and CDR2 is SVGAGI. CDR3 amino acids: CASEGGQEVTEAFF. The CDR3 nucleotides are TGTGCCAGCGAGGGCGGGCAGGAAGTAACTGAAGCTTTCTTT.

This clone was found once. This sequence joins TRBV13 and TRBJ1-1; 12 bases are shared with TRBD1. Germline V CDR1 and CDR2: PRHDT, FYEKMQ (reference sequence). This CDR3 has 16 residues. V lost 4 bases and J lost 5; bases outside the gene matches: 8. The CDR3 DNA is TGTGCCAGCAGCTCGCGGGACAGGGGGCCCGGAACTGAAGCTTTCTTT. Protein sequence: CASSSRDRGPGTEAFF.